The clone carrying this TCR beta chain was picked up a small number of times. What it recognizes is unknown. At one end, the junction sequence differs from germline, possibly due to a read error. These data are taken from a study of breast tumors, draining lymph nodes, adjacent tissues. General study points: Tumor and nontumor repertoires were significantly more similar in luminal-like than in basal-like breast cancer. That most tumor T cells come from lymph nodes remained unproven. Compared with lymph nodes, tumors were less diverse; compared with nontumor tissue, more. Data fit most tumor T cells coming from lymph node, expanding in tumor.

In TCRdb, the multiplex PCR reads were re-called with MiXCR into one record per CDR3 protein. The sample lists about 230,000 distinct CDR3 sequences; about 30% were seen once. The CDR3 totals 16 residues. CDR1 is MNHEY and CDR2 is SVGAGI in the germline V gene. Axillary draining lymph nodes of breast cancer patients supplied the node samples. Sequencing input: axillary lymph node tissue. The clonotype comes from a female donor with breast cancer. Some clones in this sample may be carry-over from other donors' samples. The chain combines TRBV6-5 with TRBJ1-5, with 8 positions matching TRBD1. CDR3 sequence (DNA): TGTGCCAGCAGTCACTCTCAGGGGGCATCAGGTCAGCCCCAGCATTTT. Amino acids: CASSHSQGASGQPQHF.